A single sample is the source of the 30 T cell receptor beta chains below, sequenced in a study of identical twins. TCRdb reanalysed the 5' RACE reads using MiXCR and keeps one entry per CDR3 protein. The sample carries fewer than 250,000 distinct CDR3 sequences, roughly 10% recorded once. The sample taken for sequencing was memory (CD45RO+) T cells sorted from blood. Every receptor here comes from a woman younger than 30 in good health.

This chain links TRBV12-3 or TRBV12-4 with TRBJ1-1, with 8 bases aligning to TRBD1. The CDR3 is 14 amino acids. V lost 6 bases and J lost 5; bases outside the gene matches: 8. The CDR3 protein is CASRKTGVGTEAFF. CDR3 bases: TGTGCCAGCAGGAAGACAGGGGTGGGAACTGAAGCTTTCTTT.

The rearrangement joins TRBV2 to TRBJ2-7; 8 nucleotides line up with TRBD1. V lost 7 bases to trimming and J lost 3 bases; unmatched junction nucleotides: 5. This CDR3 is built from 13 residues. CDR1 and CDR2 from the germline V gene are SNHLY and FYNNEI. As DNA, the CDR3 is TGTGCCAGCAATGGACAGGGCGTCTACGAGCAGTACTTC. Protein sequence: CASNGQGVYEQYF.

This clonotype was counted many times. J is TRBJ1-2 and V is TRBV5-1, with TRBD1 matching 7 bases. Germline-derived CDR1 and CDR2 are SGHRS and YFSETQ. J gave up 7 bases and V 1 base, and 10 bases lay outside the gene matches. The CDR3 spans 15 residues. The CDR3 spells CASSLFRGTALGYTF. In nucleotides, the CDR3 is TGCGCCAGCAGCTTGTTTCGTGGGACAGCCCTTGGCTACACCTTC.

The gene calls are TRBV5-1 and TRBJ1-6, with D possibly matching TRBD1 (6 bases). The CDR3 is 15 residues long. Germline V lookup: CDR1 SGHRS, CDR2 YFSETQ. V was cut by 3 bases and J by 7 bases, with 14 bases left in between. The CDR3 DNA reads TGCGCCAGCAGCTCCTCGACAGGCGGGAATTCACCCCTCCACTTT. This translates into CASSSSTGGNSPLHF.

This clonotype was detected ten times or more. The rearrangement uses TRBV12-3 or TRBV12-4 and TRBJ2-1; no firm D call. V was cut by 4 bases and J by 7 bases, with 8 bases left in between. This CDR3 is 12 amino acids long. CDR3 sequence reads: CASSSVGNEQFF. Here the CDR3 DNA reads TGTGCCAGCAGTTCGGTGGGGAATGAGCAGTTCTTC.

The chain carries TRBV9 and TRBJ2-1, with 8 bases fitting TRBD1. With V trimmed by 4 bases and J by 2 bases, 5 bases remained unmatched. From germline, CDR1 is SGDLS and CDR2 YYNGEE. This CDR3 contains 15 residues. Written as DNA, the CDR3 is TGTGCCAGCAGCCTCGGGACAGGTACCTACAATGAGCAGTTCTTC. This gives the protein CASSLGTGTYNEQFF.

This clonotype was observed a few times. This chain connects TRBV7-9 to TRBJ1-2; no definite D call. The V gene lost 5 bases and the J gene lost 5 bases, with 9 bases spanning the gap. CDR1 and CDR2 from the germline V gene are SEHNR and FQNEAQ (reference sequence). CDR3 length: 12 amino acids. The CDR3 region has the DNA TGTGCCAGCAGCCCAGGAAGATATGGCTACACCTTC. Amino acids: CASSPGRYGYTF.

This clonotype was counted many times. The rearrangement uses TRBV5-1 and TRBJ2-1; 9 bases line up with TRBD2. There are 15 residues in the CDR3. Germline V gives CDR1 SGHRS, CDR2 YFSETQ. J was trimmed by 0 bases and V by 7 bases; bases with no gene match: 5. The CDR3 DNA follows: TGCGCCAGCTTCGAGACTAGCGGCTCCTACAATGAGCAGTTCTTC. Protein product: CASFETSGSYNEQFF.

This sequence joins TRBV5-1 and TRBJ2-1, with no clear D. The CDR3 has 13 residues. Trimming removed 3 bases at V and 12 bases at J, with 16 bases between. Germline CDR1 and CDR2: SGHRS and YFSETQ. The CDR3 nucleotides read TGCGCCAGCAGCTCCGGTGGCCGGAGAGGGCAGTTCTTC. Translated, it gives CASSSGGRRGQFF.

This clonotype has only a few counts. V gene TRBV20-1 combines with J gene TRBJ2-5; perhaps D is TRBD1 or TRBD2 (5 bases each). Deletions cut 6 bases from V and 2 bases from J, with 22 bases between. The V gene's germline CDR1 is DFQATT and CDR2 SNEGSKA (reference sequence). The CDR3 length is 16 residues. The chain's CDR3 is CSARGSRNNLQETQYF. Written as DNA, the CDR3 is TGCAGTGCGAGGGGCTCCCGTAATAACCTACAAGAGACCCAGTACTTC.

A few counts support this clonotype. The J gene is TRBJ1-5, the V gene TRBV6-1; TRBD1 is a possible D gene (5 bases). Trimming took off 6 bases at V and 16 bases at J, with 22 bases between the two ends. The CDR3 has 13 amino acids. In germline, CDR1 is MNHNS, CDR2 SASEGT. The DNA of the CDR3 is TGTGCCAGCAGAACAGACAGCAATCAGCCCTCCCATTTT. This translates into CASRTDSNQPSHF.

V is TRBV5-1 and J is TRBJ2-7, with D unclear. The CDR3 runs to 16 residues. Deletions cut 0 bases from V and 0 bases from J, with 13 bases between. Germline V lookup: CDR1 SGHRS, CDR2 YFSETQ. Here the CDR3 DNA reads TGCGCCAGCAGCTTGGGGGGTCGAACTGTCTCCTACGAGCAGTACTTC. Translation: CASSLGGRTVSYEQYF.

The chain employs TRBV12-3 or TRBV12-4 and TRBJ1-5, with D perhaps matching TRBD1 (6 bases). The CDR3 runs 15 residues. V was pared by 2 bases and J by 7 bases, with 15 bases between. The CDR3 spells CASSLQGTGRQPQHF. The CDR3 nucleotides are TGTGCCAGCAGTTTACAGGGAACAGGGCGCCAGCCCCAGCATTTT.

The rearrangement joins TRBV12-3 or TRBV12-4 to TRBJ1-1; 8 positions match TRBD1. This CDR3 is built from 15 residues. The V and J ends lost 7 bases and 1 base, in that order; junction bases with no gene match: 8. The CDR3 sequence: CASTPGGQANTEAFF. The CDR3 DNA reads TGTGCCAGCACCCCTGGGGGACAGGCGAACACTGAAGCTTTCTTT.

A few counts support this clonotype. V usage is TRBV6-5 and J usage is TRBJ2-2, with 7 bases that match TRBD2. Germline CDR1 MNHEY, CDR2 SVGAGI. The CDR3 contains 14 residues. V lost 0 bases to trimming and J lost 7 bases; unmatched junction nucleotides: 2. The CDR3 reads CASSYSREFGELFF. CDR3 coding DNA: TGTGCCAGCAGTTACTCGCGGGAGTTCGGGGAGCTGTTTTTT.

This clonotype has a count of ten or more. The CDR3 reads CSALDGLNQPQHF. The CDR3 DNA sequence: TGCAGTGCTCTGGACGGCTTGAATCAGCCCCAGCATTTT. The chain uses TRBV20-1 and TRBJ1-5; no clear D. Germline V gene lookup returns CDR1 DFQATT and CDR2 SNEGSKA (reference sequence). This CDR3 has 13 residues. The ends were cut back, 5 bases at V and 4 bases at J, with 12 bases in the middle.

V is TRBV7-3 and J is TRBJ2-2; tentative D call: TRBD1 (5 bases). The V end was cut by 1 base, the J end by 1 base, with 10 bases between. The CDR3 is 16 amino acids. Germline V gene lookup returns CDR1 SGHTA and CDR2 FQGTGA. CDR3 in DNA: TGTGCCAGCAGCTTAATGTCCGGACAGAACACCGGGGAGCTGTTTTTT. This translates into CASSLMSGQNTGELFF.

This clonotype has ten or more counts. V is TRBV12-3 or TRBV12-4 and J is TRBJ2-1; no definite D call. This CDR3 has 14 residues. The V end was cut by 3 bases, the J end by 4 bases, with 10 bases between. This CDR3 reads CASSLKLAYNEQFF. The DNA of the CDR3 is TGTGCCAGCAGTTTGAAGTTAGCTTACAATGAGCAGTTCTTC.

This clonotype was seen at least ten times. The rearrangement uses TRBV12-3 or TRBV12-4 and TRBJ1-2, with unresolved D. The CDR3 has 13 amino acids. Trimming removed 6 bases at V and 8 bases at J, with 16 bases between. The CDR3 reads CASSPFSARGYTF. The DNA for the CDR3 is TGTGCCAGCAGCCCGTTTTCGGCGCGGGGCTACACCTTC.

The J gene is TRBJ2-2, the V gene TRBV11-2; D is perhaps TRBD2 (5 bases). The length of the CDR3 is 16 residues. Deletions cut 2 bases from V and 1 base from J, with 11 bases between. Per germline, CDR1 SGHAT and CDR2 FQNNGV. DNA for the CDR3: TGTGCCAGCAGCTTACCCCCTGGACTGAACACCGGGGAGCTGTTTTTT. Protein product: CASSLPPGLNTGELFF.

The sample holds a few counts of this clonotype. V gene TRBV7-2 combines with J gene TRBJ1-2; D is possibly TRBD1 (6 bases). The germline V gene encodes CDR1 SGHTA and CDR2 FQGNSA. The CDR3 is 13 residues long. The V and J ends lost 1 base and 8 bases respectively, with 11 bases between them. CDR3 bases: TGTGCCAGCAGCTTAGGAGGGGGAGGAGGCTACACCTTC. Its translation: CASSLGGGGGYTF. Full variable domain (rest looked up from reference TRBV7-2 and TRBJ1-2): GAGVSQSPSNKVTEKGKDVELRCDPISGHTALYWYRQSLGQGLEFLIYFQGNSAPDKSGLPSDRFSAERTGGSVSTLTIQRTQQEDSAVYLCASSLGGGGGYTFGSGTRLTVV.

The chain carries TRBV12-3 or TRBV12-4 and TRBJ2-1, with D possibly being TRBD2 (6 bases). The CDR3 sequence is 17 residues long. V shed 6 bases and J shed 5 bases, with 23 bases lying between them. The CDR3 nucleotides read TGTGCCAGCAGCCCCCTGGCGGGGCGCGGAGGTCACAATGAGCAGTTCTTC. This gives the protein CASSPLAGRGGHNEQFF.

This clonotype was seen a few times. This chain connects TRBV28 to TRBJ2-3, with D possibly TRBD2 on 6 matching bases. This CDR3 has 20 residues. Per germline, CDR1 MDHEN and CDR2 SYDVKM. Trimming stripped 5 bases from V and 2 bases from J, with 29 bases between. The CDR3 region is CASSDSGLYFNTLDTDTQYF. Here the CDR3 DNA reads TGTGCCAGCAGTGACTCGGGACTCTATTTCAATACGTTAGACACAGATACGCAGTATTTT.

This clonotype was detected a few times. This chain uses TRBV6-6 with TRBJ1-5; D is perhaps TRBD1 (5 bases). Trimming took 4 bases from V and 6 from J, leaving 10 bases between them. Germline-derived CDR1 and CDR2 are MNHNY and SVGAGI (reference sequence). The CDR3 length is 13 residues. Here the CDR3 reads CASSLDRFQPQHF. The CDR3 DNA reads as TGTGCCAGCAGTTTAGACAGATTTCAGCCCCAGCATTTT.

The rearrangement uses TRBV7-2 and TRBJ2-7; the D gene is possibly TRBD1 (5 bases). Looked up from germline, CDR1 is SGHTA and CDR2 is FQGNSA. The CDR3 is made up of 13 amino acids. Trimming stripped 1 base from V and 5 bases from J, with 9 bases between. Written as DNA, the CDR3 is TGTGCCAGCAGCTTAGTAGGGGTGGACGAGCAGTACTTC. Translation gives CASSLVGVDEQYF.

This clonotype was picked up a small number of times. The chain combines TRBV20-1 with TRBJ1-4; D remains ambiguous. Between the trimmed V and J ends, which lost 0 bases and 0 bases, there was a span of 5 bases. Germline V gene sequence: CDR1 DFQATT, CDR2 SNEGSKA (reference sequence). This CDR3 has 14 residues. CDR3 nucleotide sequence: TGCAGTGCTAGAGAACCTCCAACTAATGAAAAACTGTTTTTT. Residues: CSAREPPTNEKLFF.

This clonotype was seen repeatedly, ten times or more. The chain joins TRBV6-5 to TRBJ1-1, with 8 bases lining up with TRBD1. The CDR3 covers 19 residues. From germline, CDR1 is MNHEY and CDR2 SVGAGI. V gave up 2 bases and J gave up 0 bases; unmatched junction bases: 14. CDR3 in DNA: TGTGCCAGCAGTTACACCCCTTGGACAGGGACACCCATGAACACTGAAGCTTTCTTT. Its protein is CASSYTPWTGTPMNTEAFF.

The V call is TRBV4-3, the J call TRBJ1-1; 8 bases line up with TRBD1. After removal of 1 base from V and 5 bases from J, the junction contained 6 bases not matched to a gene. The CDR3 runs 15 residues. Germline values: CDR1 LGHNA, CDR2 YSLEER. The CDR3 is CASSQGARGLTEAFF. The CDR3, as DNA: TGCGCCAGCAGCCAAGGGGCCAGGGGGCTGACTGAAGCTTTCTTT.

The CDR3 DNA sequence: TGCGCCAGCAGGAGCCAACAGGGACCCTACGAGCAGTACTTC. It yields the protein CASRSQQGPYEQYF. V usage is TRBV5-1 and J usage is TRBJ2-7; TRBD1 might be the D (6 bases). Trimming shortened V by 5 bases and J by 2 bases, and 14 bases separated the two germline ends. The germline V gene has CDR1 SGHRS and CDR2 YFSETQ. This CDR3 is built from 14 residues.

This clonotype has just a few counts. This chain uses TRBV5-6 with TRBJ2-1; tentatively, D is TRBD2 (6 bases). Germline CDR1 is SGHDT and CDR2 is YYEEEE. The CDR3 is 15 amino acids. V lost 7 bases and J lost 1, with 15 bases in between. CDR3 amino acids: CASRRDFLSYNEQFF. As DNA, the CDR3 is TGTGCCAGCCGCCGGGACTTCCTTTCCTACAATGAGCAGTTCTTC.